This T cell receptor (beta chain) was recorded in a study of OX40 agonist ivuxolimab in advanced cancers. Turning to the overall study: Ivuxolimab, which targeted the costimulatory receptor OX40 (CD134), was an agonistic, fully human IgG2 monoclonal antibody. Intravenous ivuxolimab was administered to patients every 2 weeks at six dose levels: 0.01, 0.1, 0.3, 1.5, 3 and 10 mg/kg. Among the approximately 50 dose-escalation patients, around 20 had hepatocellular carcinoma, roughly 15 melanoma, 9 renal cell carcinoma and 9 head and neck cancer. A male proportion of roughly 80% and a mean age of around 60 years, ranging from roughly 23 to 80, were recorded for the dose-escalation cohort. Patients were allowed to have had prior anti-PD-1, anti-PD-L1 or anti-CTLA-4 therapy, and approximately 40% of the dose-escalation patients had been treated with checkpoint inhibitors. Partial responses occurred in three dose-escalation patients: two with cutaneous melanoma and one with hepatocellular carcinoma. Peripheral TCRbeta sequencing was intended to test whether TCR sequence diversity was altered and clonal T-cell expansion was caused by ivuxolimab. The monotherapy dose-escalation portion (N ≈ 52 patients) of the phase I ivuxolimab trial is reported in the paper.

Results and caveats for the whole study, not just this receptor: Low levels of normalized T-cell clonal expansion were also seen in some patients who did not respond. In partial responders in the 0.1-3.0 mg/kg groups, normalized peripheral clonal expansion was found to be among the lowest, especially among CD8+ T cells. On average, CD8+ T cells showed more expanded clones than CD4+ T cells after ivuxolimab. The antigen specificity of the clonally expanded peripheral T cells was not determined. At doses of 0.1 to 3.0 mg/kg, clonal expansion of both CD4+ and CD8+ blood T cells was observed from baseline to week 6.

The germline V gene (reference sequence) yields LNHDA for CDR1 and SQIVND for CDR2. The germline V and J ends show losses of 5 bases and 4 bases respectively, and no gene match explains 8 bases of the junction. The CDR3 contains 15 residues, cysteine and phenylalanine counted. Here the CDR3 DNA is all that survives: 45 bases in frame from base 1. This clone is a singleton in its sample. Its cognate antigen has yet to be identified. Within one base of it there is no much larger clone, and no base qualities were kept. Patients with autoimmune disease history or receiving systemic immunosuppression were excluded from the trial. Peripheral blood for TCR sequencing was drawn from every dose cohort at baseline, at cycle 4 day 1 and at cycle 7 day 1. The samples were taken from a phase I, first-in-human, multicenter, open-label dose-escalation trial of ivuxolimab. Adults with locally advanced or metastatic head and neck squamous cell, hepatocellular, melanoma or renal cell carcinoma were enrolled in the trial. CD4+ and CD8+ T cells were sorted separately from peripheral blood before TCR sequencing.

Genomic DNA was isolated from the sorted cells so that the TCRbeta CDR3 region could be sequenced. The immunoSEQ Assay was used to sequence the TCRbeta CDR3 regions. The table was pulled from immuneACCESS by TCRdb, which kept in-frame rearrangements only. Such tables lose some clones; where checked, under half of the loss comes from unresolved V genes, and the rest has no known cause. Recorded for this sample are 57,000 or so clones; around four fifths of them occurred a single time. More than 2.5% of the sample goes to the ten largest clones. The specimen was CD4+ or CD8+ T cells sorted from blood, collected in a trial of the OX40 agonist ivuxolimab. The clonotype comes from an adult with an advanced solid tumor such as melanoma, head and neck, liver or kidney cancer. Rearrangement joined TRBV19 to TRBJ2-7; the junction holds 10 bases that match TRBD1. Here is the DNA: TGTGCCAGTAGTGGGGGGGGACAGGGGACGTACGAGCAGTACTTC. This encodes CASSGGGQGTYEQYF. Reference TRBV19 and TRBJ2-7 proteins supply the regions before and after the CDR3; the full variable domain is: DGGITQSPKYLFRKEGQNVTLSCEQNLNHDAMYWYRQDPGQGLRLIYYSQIVNDFQKGDIAEGYSVSREKKESFPLTVTSAQKNPTAFYLCASSGGGQGTYEQYFGPGTRLTVT.